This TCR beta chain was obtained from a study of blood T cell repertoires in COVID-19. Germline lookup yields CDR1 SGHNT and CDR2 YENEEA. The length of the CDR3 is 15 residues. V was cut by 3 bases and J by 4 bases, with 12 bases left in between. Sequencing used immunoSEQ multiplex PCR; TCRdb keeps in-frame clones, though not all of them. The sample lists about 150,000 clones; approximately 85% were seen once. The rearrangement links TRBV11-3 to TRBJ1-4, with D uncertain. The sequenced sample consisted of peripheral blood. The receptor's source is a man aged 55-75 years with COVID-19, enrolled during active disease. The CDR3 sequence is CASSFSPADNEKLFF. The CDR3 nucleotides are TGTGCCAGCAGCTTTTCACCGGCGGATAATGAAAAACTGTTTTTT.